The 17 T cell receptor beta chains reported below all come from one sample, sequenced in a study of shared clonotypes between healthy human individuals. As defined, naive CD8 cells were CD45RO-negative and positively selected for CCR7, with terminally differentiated effector memory CD45RA+ cells excluded. Here immunoSEQ multiplex PCR was the method, and the copy in TCRdb shows in-frame clones only, minus some. The sample includes almost 700,000 clones, around 90% of them seen just once. Source material: naive CD8+ T cells sorted from blood. The receptors derive from a man aged 25-45 years in good health.

This clone was observed once. The chain joins TRBV5-1 to TRBJ2-1; unclear D gene. CDR3 length: 11 amino acids. V lost 4 bases and J lost 5, with 4 bases in between. Germline V gives CDR1 SGHRS, CDR2 YFSETQ. CDR3 nucleotides: TGCGCCAGCAGCGGGAACAATGAGCAGTTCTTC. Amino acid sequence: CASSGNNEQFF.

V gene TRBV29-1 combines with J gene TRBJ2-7; D uncertain. Germline loops: CDR1 SQVTM, CDR2 ANQGSEA. The CDR3 covers 12 residues. Trimming cost V 2 bases and J 3 bases, with 8 bases left between them. As DNA, the CDR3 is TGCAGCGTTGAATGTGGGAACTACGAGCAGTACTTC. This codes for CSVECGNYEQYF.

V and J are TRBV11-2 and TRBJ2-3; 13 bases line up with TRBD2. The J segment lost 1 base and the V segment lost 6 bases, leaving 4 bases of the junction unmatched. The CDR3 totals 16 residues. Germline V lookup: CDR1 SGHAT, CDR2 FQNNGV. The CDR3 loop is CASRGLAGVGTDTQYF. The CDR3 coding sequence is TGTGCCAGCAGAGGACTAGCGGGAGTCGGCACAGATACGCAGTATTTT.

CDR3 amino acids: CASSNRQADTQYF. CDR3 DNA: TGTGCCAGCAGTAATCGACAGGCAGATACGCAGTATTTT. The gene calls are TRBV28 and TRBJ2-3; tentative D call: TRBD1 (6 bases). Germline V lookup: CDR1 MDHEN, CDR2 SYDVKM. V was shortened by 5 bases and J by 4 bases, with 10 bases between the two germline ends. The CDR3 runs to 13 residues.

The rearrangement links TRBV11-2 to TRBJ2-1; D call uncertain. The germline V gene encodes CDR1 SGHAT and CDR2 FQNNGV. The CDR3 consists of 16 residues. Between the trimmed V and J ends, which lost 4 bases and 0 bases, there was a span of 13 bases. The CDR3 here is CASSSPLRSSYNEQFF. In DNA form, the CDR3 reads TGTGCCAGCAGCTCTCCCCTCCGGAGCTCCTACAATGAGCAGTTCTTC.

The gene calls are TRBV10-1 and TRBJ2-3, with D maybe TRBD2 (6 bases). Trimming left V 0 bases short and J 6 bases short, with 10 bases between. Germline-derived CDR1 and CDR2 are WNHNN and SYGVQD (reference sequence). The CDR3 runs to 14 residues. As DNA, the CDR3 is TGCGCCAGCAGTGAGTCGCGGGATTGGGATACGCAGTATTTT. It specifies CASSESRDWDTQYF.

This rearrangement joins TRBV27 to TRBJ2-5; TRBD2 is a possible D gene (7 bases). From germline, CDR1 is MNHEY and CDR2 SMNVEV (reference sequence). The CDR3 contains 17 residues. V lost 3 bases to trimming and J lost 5 bases, with 22 bases between them. As DNA, the CDR3 is TGTGCCAGCAGTTTCTTCGGGGGGCCCGAAAATTGGGAGACCCAGTACTTC. This sequence encodes CASSFFGGPENWETQYF.

The rearrangement links TRBV5-6 to TRBJ1-5; D remains unclear. Germline loops: CDR1 SGHDT, CDR2 YYEEEE. The CDR3 is 13 amino acids. V dropped 0 bases and J dropped 6 bases, with 7 bases sitting between them. In DNA, the CDR3 is TGTGCCAGCAGCTTGGGTACTGGTCAGCCCCAGCATTTT. Its translation: CASSLGTGQPQHF.

This clone was detected once. The V call is TRBV28, the J call TRBJ2-5; D possibly matches TRBD1 or TRBD2 (6 bases each). This CDR3 has 15 amino acids. Germline V gene sequence: CDR1 MDHEN, CDR2 SYDVKM. Trimming took 7 bases from V and 1 from J, leaving 16 bases between them. CDR3 in amino acids: CASTIEGGPQETQYF. CDR3 in DNA: TGTGCCAGCACCATAGAGGGGGGCCCCCAAGAGACCCAGTACTTC.

The chain joins TRBV28 to TRBJ2-5; D gene uncertain. V was pared by 5 bases and J by 1 base, with 11 bases between. CDR1 MDHEN and CDR2 SYDVKM come from the germline V gene. This CDR3 has 14 residues. The CDR3 reads CASSRYGAQETQYF. CDR3 DNA: TGTGCCAGCAGTCGGTACGGTGCCCAAGAGACCCAGTACTTC.

V is TRBV28 and J is TRBJ2-2, with a weak D call TRBD2 (6 bases). CDR1 is MDHEN and CDR2 is SYDVKM in the germline V gene. The CDR3 sequence is 13 residues long. The V and J ends lost 4 bases and 6 bases respectively, with 9 bases between them. The CDR3 nucleotides are TGTGCCAGCAGTTCAAGCGGGCCCGGGGAGCTGTTTTTT. Translated: CASSSSGPGELFF. Full variable domain (remainder filled in from reference TRBV28 and TRBJ2-2): DVKVTQSSRYLVKRTGEKVFLECVQDMDHENMFWYRQDPGLGLRLIYFSYDVKMKEKGDIPEGYSVSREKKERFSLILESASTNQTSMYLCASSSSGPGELFFGEGSRLTVL.

Comment on this clone: Other DNA sequences in this specimen translate into the identical CDR3. This rearrangement joins TRBV7-9 to TRBJ1-1, with no clear D. Trimming stripped 3 bases from V and 11 bases from J, with 7 bases between. The CDR3 covers 10 residues. CDR1 SEHNR and CDR2 FQNEAQ come from the germline V gene (reference sequence). The CDR3 loop reads CASSLAEAFF. The CDR3 DNA reads TGTGCCAGCAGCTTGGCCGAGGCTTTCTTT.

V usage is TRBV5-4 and J usage is TRBJ2-3; no clear D gene. Trimming pared 0 bases from V and 1 base from J, leaving 9 bases between. CDR3 length equals 15 residues. Germline loops: CDR1 SGHNT, CDR2 YYREEE (reference sequence). The CDR3 region is CASSLAQARTDTQYF. The DNA for the CDR3 is TGTGCCAGCAGCTTGGCGCAGGCTCGCACAGATACGCAGTATTTT. Full variable domain (rest looked up from reference TRBV5-4 and TRBJ2-3): ETGVTQSPTHLIKTRGQQVTLRCSSQSGHNTVSWYQQALGQGPQFIFQYYREEENGRGNFPPRFSGLQFPNYSSELNVNALELDDSALYLCASSLAQARTDTQYFGPGTRLTVL.

This clone was recorded once. The gene calls are TRBV4-1 and TRBJ1-5; D unclear. Deletions cut 1 base from V and 5 bases from J, with 6 bases between. Germline V lookup: CDR1 MGHRA, CDR2 YSYEKL. The CDR3 is 13 residues long. The CDR3 here is CASSQGGYQPQHF. Written as DNA, the CDR3 is TGCGCCAGCAGCCAAGGAGGGTATCAGCCCCAGCATTTT.

The sample holds one count of this clone. V gene TRBV20-1 combines with J gene TRBJ2-1; D is undetermined. The CDR3 extends over 11 amino acids. Trimming took 1 base from V and 8 from J, leaving 6 bases between them. The germline gives CDR1 DFQATT, CDR2 SNEGSKA (reference sequence). The CDR3 spells CSARVVDEQFF. Written as DNA, the CDR3 is TGCAGTGCTAGAGTAGTTGATGAGCAGTTCTTC.

The V gene is TRBV6-6, the J gene TRBJ1-5; maybe TRBD1 (6 bases). V was cut by 6 bases and J by 1 base, with 10 bases left in between. The CDR3 is 14 amino acids. Germline-derived CDR1 and CDR2 are MNHNY and SVGAGI (reference sequence). The CDR3 here is CASSSQGSNQPQHF. In DNA form, the CDR3 reads TGTGCCAGCAGCTCCCAGGGGAGCAATCAGCCCCAGCATTTT.

The chain links TRBV30 to TRBJ1-2; D might be TRBD1 (5 bases). The CDR3 sequence is 18 residues long. Germline CDR1 GTSNPN, CDR2 SVGIG (reference sequence). V lost 3 bases to trimming and J lost 1 base, with 24 bases between them. As DNA, the CDR3 is TGTGCCTGGAGACGAGGGGCCCAATCGGGTATAATTAACTATGGCTACACCTTC. Amino acid sequence: CAWRRGAQSGIINYGYTF. Based on the CDR3 plus reference TRBV30 and TRBJ1-2, the full variable domain is SQTIHQWPATLVQPVGSPLSLECTVEGTSNPNLYWYRQAAGRGLQLLFYSVGIGQISSEVPQNLSASRPQDRQFILSSKKLLLSDSGFYLCAWRRGAQSGIINYGYTFGSGTRLTVV.